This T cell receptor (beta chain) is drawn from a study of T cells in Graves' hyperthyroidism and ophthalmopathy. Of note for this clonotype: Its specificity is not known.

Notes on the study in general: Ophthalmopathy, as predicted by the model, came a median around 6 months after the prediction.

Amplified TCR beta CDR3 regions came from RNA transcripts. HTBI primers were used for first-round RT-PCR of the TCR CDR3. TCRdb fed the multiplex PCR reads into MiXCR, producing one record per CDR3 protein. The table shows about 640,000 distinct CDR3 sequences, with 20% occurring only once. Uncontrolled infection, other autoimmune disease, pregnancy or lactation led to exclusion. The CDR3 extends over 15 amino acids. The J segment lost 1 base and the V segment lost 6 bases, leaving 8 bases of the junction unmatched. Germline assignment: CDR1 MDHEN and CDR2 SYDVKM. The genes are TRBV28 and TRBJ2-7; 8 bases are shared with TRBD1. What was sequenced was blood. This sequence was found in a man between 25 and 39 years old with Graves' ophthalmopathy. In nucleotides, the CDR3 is TGTGCCAGCAGGAGACAGGGGTCCCTTTCCTACGAGCAGTACTTC. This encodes CASRRQGSLSYEQYF.